The rows below give T cell receptor beta chains drawn from one sample of a study of OX40 agonist ivuxolimab in advanced cancers. Sequencing used immunoSEQ multiplex PCR; TCRdb keeps in-frame clones, though not all of them. Of tens of thousands of clones listed, 80% to 90% are singletons. The sample here was CD4+ or CD8+ T cells sorted from blood, taken in a trial of the OX40 agonist ivuxolimab. These receptor sequences come from an adult with an advanced solid tumor such as melanoma, head and neck, liver or kidney cancer. The conserved cysteine and the conserved F or W are not part of the CDR3 here. Each record gives: J gene, V gene, CDR3 protein.

>TRBJ2-5|TRBV7-8
ASSSSGTRSKTQY
>TRBJ1-4|TRBV2
ASSEWGTEKLF
>TRBJ2-7|TRBV12-5
ASGHRPASYEQY
>TRBJ1-4|TRBV5-1
ASQRSLDEKLF
>TRBJ1-5|TRBV7-9
ASSTGSRTGGNQPQH
>TRBJ2-5|TRBV2
ASRLQETQY
>TRBJ1-1|TRBV20-1
SARDLTEAF
>TRBJ1-6|TRBV15
ATSHGAGTLH
>TRBJ1-6|TRBV6-6
ASTPGSDNSPLH
>TRBJ2-3|TRBV5-6
ASSRTGKGDTQY
>TRBJ1-4|TRBV15
ATSRDNPWRQQNEKLF
>TRBJ1-4|TRBV18
ASSDRGANEKLF
>TRBJ2-5|TRBV4-2
ASSQGGRGQETQY
>TRBJ2-7|TRBV5-1
ASSLIGTYEQY
>TRBJ1-1|TRBV25-1
ASRQGALTEAF
>TRBJ2-2|TRBV29-1
STSTTGPRGTGELF
>TRBJ2-5|TRBV14
ASSPAGPTAQY
>TRBJ2-3|TRBV29-1
SVGRTGGEADTQY
>TRBJ2-7|TRBV18
ASSGLPTGGGEQY
>TRBJ1-4|TRBV30
AWSPGTGGEKLF
>TRBJ1-4|TRBV14
ASSPGEGASNEKLF
>TRBJ2-7|TRBV18
ASSPGGYEQY
>TRBJ2-1|TRBV9
ASSVGQGAYNEQF
>TRBJ1-6|TRBV23-1
ASSPQRGVGDRDSPLH
>TRBJ1-2|TRBV5-6
ASSVLRGELDTLNYGYT
>TRBJ2-2|TRBV14
ASSRGGGPAGELF
>TRBJ1-4|TRBV27
ASSLTGGRSANEKLF
>TRBJ2-1|TRBV6-1
ASRLGPGGNEQF
>TRBJ2-2|TRBV5-4
ASRRDIPDTGELF
>TRBJ1-3|TRBV18
ASSPLSKGPGNTIY
>TRBJ2-3|TRBV7-9
ASLAGGSTDTQY
>TRBJ1-6|TRBV7-9
ASKTGTDHSPLH
>TRBJ1-5|TRBV28
ATNPIPRGRDQPQH
>TRBJ2-7|TRBV30
ACSAGTYEQY
>TRBJ2-5|TRBV6-1
ASTRTVSTETQY
>TRBJ2-1|TRBV7-8
ASSIASVRNEQF
>TRBJ2-1|TRBV2
AIGRDSYNEQF
>TRBJ2-7|TRBV29-1
SVGGLAGTYEQY
>TRBJ2-3|TRBV5-1
ASSPILAGGLTDTQY
>TRBJ1-5|TRBV5-8
ASSLEQGNQPQH
>TRBJ1-2|TRBV28
AIPQGPNYGYT
>TRBJ1-4|TRBV28
AIQGGNEKLF
>TRBJ1-4|TRBV6-6
ASKDGAKLF
>TRBJ2-7|TRBV6-6
ASSYSDEQY
>TRBJ2-7|TRBV6-5
ASSSPGKGYEQY
>TRBJ2-5|TRBV5-1
ASSAGQGMRETQY
>TRBJ2-1|TRBV19
ASGNNEQF
>TRBJ1-1|TRBV4-1
ASRTGTGVRLNTEAF
>TRBJ2-7|TRBV19
ASSREAGNYEQY
>TRBJ1-2|TRBV28
ASSLPPSGTDYGYT
>TRBJ1-6|TRBV7-2
ASSFSRDSYNSPLH
>TRBJ1-1|TRBV12-5
ASGLAGGTEAF
>TRBJ2-5|TRBV7-2
ASSLETQY
>TRBJ2-3|TRBV7-2
ASSIDRTGVNRQY
>TRBJ2-7|TRBV28
ASSLTRSSGGVYEQY
>TRBJ2-3|TRBV11-1
ASSLGEGTGVTDTQY
>TRBJ1-5|TRBV19
ASIGKFNQLQPQH
>TRBJ2-1|TRBV7-2
ASSLQGGKEQF
>TRBJ2-5|TRBV28
ASSTGDREGY